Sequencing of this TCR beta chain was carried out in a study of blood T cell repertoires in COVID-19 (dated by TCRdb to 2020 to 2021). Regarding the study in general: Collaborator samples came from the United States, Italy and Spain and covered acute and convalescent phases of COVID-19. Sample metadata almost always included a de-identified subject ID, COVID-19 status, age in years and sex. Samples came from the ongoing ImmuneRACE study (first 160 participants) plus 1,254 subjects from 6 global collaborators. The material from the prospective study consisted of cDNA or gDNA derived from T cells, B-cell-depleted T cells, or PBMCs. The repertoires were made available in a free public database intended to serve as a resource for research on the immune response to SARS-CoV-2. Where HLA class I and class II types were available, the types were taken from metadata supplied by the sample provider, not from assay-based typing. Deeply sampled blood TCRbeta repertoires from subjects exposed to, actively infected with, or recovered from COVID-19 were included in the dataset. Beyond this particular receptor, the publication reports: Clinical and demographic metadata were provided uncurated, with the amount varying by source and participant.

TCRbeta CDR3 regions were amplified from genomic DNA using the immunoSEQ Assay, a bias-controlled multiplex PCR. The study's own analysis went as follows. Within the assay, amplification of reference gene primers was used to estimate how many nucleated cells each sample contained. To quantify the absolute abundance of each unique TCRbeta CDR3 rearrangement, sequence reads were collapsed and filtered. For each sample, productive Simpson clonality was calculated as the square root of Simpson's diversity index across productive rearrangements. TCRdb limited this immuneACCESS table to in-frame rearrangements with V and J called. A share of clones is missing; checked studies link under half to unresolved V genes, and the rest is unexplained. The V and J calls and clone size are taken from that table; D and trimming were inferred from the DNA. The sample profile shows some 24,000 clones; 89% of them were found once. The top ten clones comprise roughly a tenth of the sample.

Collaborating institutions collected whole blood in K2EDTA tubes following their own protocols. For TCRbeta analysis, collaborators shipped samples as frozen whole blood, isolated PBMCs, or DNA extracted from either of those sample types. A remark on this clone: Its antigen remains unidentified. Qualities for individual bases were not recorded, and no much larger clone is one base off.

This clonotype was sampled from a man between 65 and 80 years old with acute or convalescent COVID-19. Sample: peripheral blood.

The nucleotide sequence is TGTGCCAGCAGTCCTAGGGACAGGCTCACAGATACGCAGTATTTT. It encodes CASSPRDRLTDTQYF. The V gene is TRBV5-6 and the J gene is TRBJ2-3, and TRBD1 matches 8 of the central bases. The CDR3 sequence holds 15 residues, the cysteine and phenylalanine included. Only the CDR3 part of the read is kept: 45 bases, read in frame from the first base. As encoded in the germline V gene, CDR1 is SGHDT while CDR2 is YYEEEE. V loses 5 bases at its end and J loses 2 bases; junction bases beyond the gene matches: 7.